This T cell receptor (beta chain) was recovered during a study of T cells in women clearing cervical HPV infection. Study overall: Cases' blood sampling followed lesion detection by median approximately 150 days (90 to 200). Notes on the study in general: TRBV6-7 relative abundance averaged roughly 0.1% in cases and 0.15% to 0.2% in controls. CIN3+ cases had significantly higher TCR richness than controls; evenness did not differ.

V lost 0 bases to trimming and J lost 4 bases, with 8 bases between them. This CDR3 is built from 14 residues. Per germline, CDR1 ENHRY and CDR2 SYGVKD. Some clones are missing from TCRdb's copy, which holds only in-frame ones; the method was immunoSEQ multiplex PCR. This listing includes over 15,000 clones. For this clone: Its antigen is unidentified. The read terminates 3 residues before the CDR3 end, so the remaining end is supplied by the germline J gene.

This sequence joins TRBV10-3 and TRBJ2-3; D unclear. This receptor was taken from a woman aged 18 to 75 with a cervical HPV16 infection that either progressed to CIN3+ or cleared (not recorded which). Sequenced input: blood buffy coat. Partial CDR3 DNA: TGTGCCATCAGTGAGTCGACCAGCGCAGATACG. It codes for CAISESTSADT. The whole CDR3 region reads CAISESTSADTQYF.